This TCR beta chain was sequenced for a study of shared clonotypes between healthy human individuals. Study-level points and caveats: Expectations were that clonotype sharing among donors would be affected by sequencing depth. Since donors were few, the genetic and exposure-history diversity represented was limited.

This clone was seen at least ten times. Its antigen is unidentified. The sample contains more than one DNA sequence encoding this CDR3. This CDR3 contains 17 residues. Trimming cost V 4 bases and J 0 bases, with 15 bases left between them. CDR1 and CDR2 from the germline V gene are SGHVS and FNYEAQ. Sequencing was performed with immunoSEQ multiplex PCR; in TCRdb, only in-frame clones are kept and a portion is missing. The table shows about 520,000 clones, with approximately 81% occurring only once. The specimen sequenced was PBMCs. The receptor was derived from a woman in her thirties or forties in good health. Some clones in this sample may be carry-over from other donors' samples. The chain couples TRBV7-6 to TRBJ1-4; TRBD1 might be the D (6 bases). CDR3 in DNA: TGTGCCAGCAGCTCAACCTGGGGGCCTGCAACTAATGAAAAACTGTTTTTT. Translation: CASSSTWGPATNEKLFF.